The next 25 T cell receptor beta chains were all read from a single sample in a study of T cells expressing NK-cell markers (dated by TCRdb to 2020 to 2021). Library creation used 5' RACE. TCRdb shows the sequencer as Illumina HiSeq 2000. The reads went through TCRdb reprocessing, and each CDR3 protein sequence gets one entry with no DNA. This sample's table lists around 180,000 distinct CDR3 sequences. The ten largest make up 20% of the sample. The material sequenced was blood T cells: a sorted CD56 or NKG2C T cell subset, CD4+ or CD8+ T cells, or bulk PBMC T cells (not recorded which). The receptors come from a man aged 18-75 years in good health.

V is TRBV7-8 and J is TRBJ1-2; TCRdb proposes TRBD1, but this gene call is untestable without DNA. The CDR3 is 17 residues long. CDR1 is SGHVS, CDR2 FQNEAQ, per germline. The CDR3 loop reads CASSLAIRDRFNYGYTF.

This chain uses TRBV4-1 with TRBJ2-7; TCRdb's D call of TRBD1 is untestable without DNA. Germline V gene data show CDR1 as MGHRA and CDR2 as YSYEKL. This CDR3 contains 19 residues. The CDR3 loop is CASSFTMGSGGDNSYEQYF.

The rearrangement joins TRBV9 to TRBJ2-3; TCRdb designates TRBD1, a call that cannot be tested without DNA. Germline V CDR1 and CDR2: SGDLS, YYNGEE. The CDR3 has 17 amino acids. The chain's CDR3 is CASSGNTAGTHTDTQYF.

This chain links TRBV6-1 with TRBJ2-2; TCRdb indicates TRBD1, and absent DNA this call remains unverified. The CDR3 covers 15 residues. From germline, CDR1 is MNHNS and CDR2 SASEGT. CDR3 residues: CASSEQGDTGELFFF.

The chain carries TRBV13 and TRBJ2-2; TCRdb designates TRBD2, a call that cannot be tested without DNA. This CDR3 is built from 15 residues. CDR1 and CDR2 (germline): PRHDT, FYEKMQ (reference sequence). The CDR3 reads CASSSRGVNTGELFF.

This chain connects TRBV11-3 to TRBJ2-1; lacking DNA, the TRBD2 call made by TCRdb goes unchecked. Germline CDR1 and CDR2: SGHNT and YENEEA. There are 16 residues in the CDR3. CDR3: CASSLGASGYYNEQFF.

The chain couples TRBV14 to TRBJ2-3; the D gene TCRdb calls, TRBD1, cannot be checked with no DNA. The V gene's germline CDR1 is SGHDN and CDR2 FVKESK. The CDR3 is 16 residues long. This CDR3 reads CASSPPVVGRTDTQYF.

CDR3 region: CASSGPTSISGGSEQYF. The V and J genes are TRBV9 and TRBJ2-3; the D call of TRBD2 rests on TCRdb alone, since no DNA is present to check it. Germline CDR1 reads SGDLS; CDR2 reads YYNGEE. The length of the CDR3 is 17 residues.

This sequence joins TRBV7-6 and TRBJ2-5; checking the TCRdb D call of TRBD1 is not possible without DNA. The length of the CDR3 is 15 residues. Germline CDR1 SGHVS, CDR2 FNYEAQ. This CDR3 is CASSLSGTGSETQYF.

The chain combines TRBV6-4 with TRBJ2-4. This CDR3 has 12 residues. CDR1 is MRHNA, CDR2 SNTAGT, per germline. The CDR3 loop reads CASSDSQNIQYF.

V and J are TRBV2 and TRBJ2-7; TCRdb indicates TRBD1, and absent DNA this call remains unverified. The CDR3 runs 15 residues. Germline CDR1 reads SNHLY; CDR2 reads FYNNEI. The CDR3 region is CASSEGRGHSYEQYF.

The chain joins TRBV24-1 to TRBJ2-1; without DNA, the TCRdb call of TRBD1 cannot be checked. Per germline, CDR1 KGHDR and CDR2 SFDVKD. This CDR3 comprises 18 residues. CDR3 loop: CATSESTGSISPYNEQFF.

V gene TRBV27 combines with J gene TRBJ2-1. CDR1 is MNHEY, CDR2 SMNVEV, per germline (reference sequence). The CDR3 is 11 residues long. The CDR3: CASTWMNEQFF.

The V and J genes are TRBV12-3 or TRBV12-4 and TRBJ1-5; the TCRdb call, TRBD1, lacks DNA for checking. This CDR3 comprises 12 residues. CDR3 region: CASAGGNQPQHF.

V usage is TRBV12-3 or TRBV12-4 and J usage is TRBJ2-1; TCRdb calls TRBD2, which cannot be checked without DNA. CDR3 size: 12 residues. The chain's CDR3 is CAVGQTYNEQFF.

The chain employs TRBV7-9 and TRBJ2-1; the D call from TCRdb, TRBD2, cannot be confirmed without DNA. The CDR3 extends over 15 amino acids. CDR1 and CDR2 from the germline V gene are SEHNR and FQNEAQ (reference sequence). CDR3 loop: CASSPREGSYNEQFF. The full variable domain, rest sourced from reference TRBV7-9 and TRBJ2-1, is DTGVSQNPRHKITKRGQNVTFRCDPISEHNRLYWYRQTLGQGPEFLTYFQNEAQLEKSRLLSDRFSAERPKGSFSTLEIQRTEQGDSAMYLCASSPREGSYNEQFFGPGTRLTVL.

The CDR3 is CASSPFREPLQETQYF. The V call is TRBV7-9, the J call TRBJ2-5; TCRdb's D call, TRBD1, is unchecked because there is no DNA. Germline-derived CDR1 and CDR2 are SEHNR and FQNEAQ (reference sequence). This CDR3 contains 16 residues.

The chain joins TRBV9 to TRBJ2-7; TCRdb reports TRBD1, a call that lacks DNA to check it against. CDR1 and CDR2 from the germline V gene are SGDLS and YYNGEE. The CDR3 covers 20 residues. The CDR3 protein is CASSVKGVLVGDRVSDEQYF.

The chain recombines TRBV27 with TRBJ1-5; the D call from TCRdb, TRBD1, cannot be confirmed without DNA. This CDR3 is built from 16 residues. Germline V CDR1 and CDR2: MNHEY, SMNVEV (reference sequence). Here the CDR3 reads CASSSPRGEGNQPQHF.

The chain employs TRBV19 and TRBJ1-5; as DNA is missing, the TRBD1 call by TCRdb cannot be tested. The CDR3 length is 14 residues. Germline V gene data show CDR1 as LNHDA and CDR2 as SQIVND (reference sequence). This CDR3 reads CASSIGTVRQPQHF.

This rearrangement joins TRBV10-3 to TRBJ2-1; absent DNA, TCRdb's TRBD1 call cannot be checked. Germline CDR1 and CDR2: ENHRY and SYGVKD. CDR3 size: 15 residues. The CDR3 loop reads CAISESGLGHNEQFF.

This chain joins TRBV6-2 or TRBV6-3 and TRBJ1-2. The germline gives CDR1 MNHEY, CDR2 SVGEGT. CDR3 length: 15 amino acids. CDR3 protein: CASSTHTSENYGYTF.

This rearrangement joins TRBV5-6 to TRBJ2-7. The CDR3 spans 15 residues. The germline V gene has CDR1 SGHDT and CDR2 YYEEEE. The CDR3 sequence: CASSFFGIGSYEQYF.

The rearrangement uses TRBV20-1 and TRBJ2-1; TCRdb designates TRBD1, a call that cannot be tested without DNA. This CDR3 comprises 16 residues. Germline CDR1 and CDR2: DFQATT and SNEGSKA (reference sequence). The CDR3 region is CSARHLDRVAYNEQFF.

The chain carries TRBV7-9 and TRBJ2-3; TCRdb returns TRBD1, unconfirmable since there is no DNA. This CDR3 contains 13 residues. Looked up from germline, CDR1 is SEHNR and CDR2 is FQNEAQ (reference sequence). CDR3 sequence reads: CASTGGLLDTQYF.